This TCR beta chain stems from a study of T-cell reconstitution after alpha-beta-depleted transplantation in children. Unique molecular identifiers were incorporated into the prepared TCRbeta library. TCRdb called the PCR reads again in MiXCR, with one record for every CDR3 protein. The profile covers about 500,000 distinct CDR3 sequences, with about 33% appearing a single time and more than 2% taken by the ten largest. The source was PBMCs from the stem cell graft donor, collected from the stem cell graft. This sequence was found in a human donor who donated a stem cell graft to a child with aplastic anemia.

Here the CDR3 reads CASSLQGTPGYEQYF. DNA of the CDR3: TGTGCCAGCAGCTTACAGGGGACTCCAGGGTACGAGCAGTACTTC. The chain uses TRBV7-3 and TRBJ2-7; D tentatively reads TRBD1 or TRBD2 (6 bases each). The CDR3 sequence is 15 residues long. CDR1 is SGHTA and CDR2 is FQGTGA in the germline V gene. V gave up 2 bases and J gave up 4 bases, with 15 bases separating them.